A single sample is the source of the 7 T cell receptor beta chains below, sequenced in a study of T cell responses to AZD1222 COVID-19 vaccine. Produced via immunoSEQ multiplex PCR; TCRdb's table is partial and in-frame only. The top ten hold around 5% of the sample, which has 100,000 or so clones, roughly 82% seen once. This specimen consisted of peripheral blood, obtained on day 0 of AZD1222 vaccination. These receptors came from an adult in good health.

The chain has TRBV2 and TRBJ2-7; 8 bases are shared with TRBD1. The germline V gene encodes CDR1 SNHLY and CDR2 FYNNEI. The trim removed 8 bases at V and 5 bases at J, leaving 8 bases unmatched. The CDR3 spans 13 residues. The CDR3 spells CASGGQGDHEQYF. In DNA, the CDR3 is TGTGCCAGCGGAGGACAGGGTGACCACGAGCAGTACTTC.

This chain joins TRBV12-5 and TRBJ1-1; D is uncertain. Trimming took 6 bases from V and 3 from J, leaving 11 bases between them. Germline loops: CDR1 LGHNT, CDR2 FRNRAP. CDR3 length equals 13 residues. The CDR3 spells CASGRGQDTEAFF. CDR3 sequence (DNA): TGTGCTAGTGGCCGCGGGCAAGACACTGAAGCTTTCTTT.

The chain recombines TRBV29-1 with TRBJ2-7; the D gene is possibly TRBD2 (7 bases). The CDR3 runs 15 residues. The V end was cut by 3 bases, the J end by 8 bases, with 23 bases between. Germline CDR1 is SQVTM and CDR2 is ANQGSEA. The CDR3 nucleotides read TGCAGCGTTGATGATCGGGGGGCCGGTGCCTATAAGCAGTACTTC. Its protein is CSVDDRGAGAYKQYF.

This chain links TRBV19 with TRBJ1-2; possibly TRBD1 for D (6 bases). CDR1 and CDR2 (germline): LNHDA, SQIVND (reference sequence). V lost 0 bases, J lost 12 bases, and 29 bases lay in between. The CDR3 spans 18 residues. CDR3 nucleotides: TGTGCCAGTAGTATAGATGGTAGACAGGCCTGGCCTTTACATTTCAACACCTTC. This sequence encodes CASSIDGRQAWPLHFNTF.

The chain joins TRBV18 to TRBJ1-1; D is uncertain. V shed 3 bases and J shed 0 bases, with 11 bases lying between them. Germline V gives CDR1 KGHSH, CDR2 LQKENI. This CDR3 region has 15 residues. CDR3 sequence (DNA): TGTGCCAGCTCACCCTCGGGGTCCATGAACACTGAAGCTTTCTTT. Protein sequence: CASSPSGSMNTEAFF.

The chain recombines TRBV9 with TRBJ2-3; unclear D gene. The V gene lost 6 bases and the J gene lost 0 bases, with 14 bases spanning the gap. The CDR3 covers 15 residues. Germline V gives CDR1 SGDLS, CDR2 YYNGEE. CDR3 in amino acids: CASTQRGSSTDTQYF. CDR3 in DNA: TGTGCCAGCACCCAACGTGGCTCCAGCACAGATACGCAGTATTTT.

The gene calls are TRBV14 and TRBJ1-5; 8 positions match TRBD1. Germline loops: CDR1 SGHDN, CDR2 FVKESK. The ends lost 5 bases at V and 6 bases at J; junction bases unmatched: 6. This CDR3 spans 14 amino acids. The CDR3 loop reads CASSDAGGSQPQHF. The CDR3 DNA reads TGTGCCAGCAGCGACGCAGGGGGCTCTCAGCCCCAGCATTTT. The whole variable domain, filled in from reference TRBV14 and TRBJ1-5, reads EAGVTQFPSHSVIEKGQTVTLRCDPISGHDNLYWYRRVMGKEIKFLLHFVKESKQDESGMPNNRFLAERTGGTYSTLKVQPAELEDSGVYFCASSDAGGSQPQHFGDGTRLSIL.